This passage covers 11 T cell receptor beta chains from one sample sequenced in a study of cytomegalovirus exposure and HLA in healthy donors. Assay used: immunoSEQ multiplex PCR; TCRdb lists only in-frame clones, some missing. The data show 110,000 or so clones, approximately 86% seen once. The specimen was PBMCs. The receptors stem from a man younger than 30 in good health and CMV-seropositive.

The J gene is TRBJ1-5, the V gene TRBV6-1; tentatively, D is TRBD1 (5 bases). With 4 bases removed from V and 6 bases from J, the gap between germline ends came to 13 bases. The CDR3 covers 14 residues. The germline CDR1 and CDR2 sequences are MNHNS and SASEGT. CDR3 region: CASSGRGRGQPQHF. CDR3 nucleotide sequence: TGTGCCAGCAGTGGACGAGGGAGGGGTCAGCCCCAGCATTTT.

V gene TRBV5-8 combines with J gene TRBJ2-3; 7 bases align to TRBD1. V trimming: 4 bases; J trimming: 2 bases; junction bases outside the gene matches: 7. The CDR3 has 15 residues. Germline V gives CDR1 SGHTS, CDR2 YDEGEE. The CDR3 loop reads CASSTGTANTDTQYF. For the CDR3, the DNA is TGTGCCAGCAGCACTGGGACAGCCAACACAGATACGCAGTATTTT.

This clone was seen a single time. The rearrangement links TRBV5-1 to TRBJ1-2, with 7 bases fitting TRBD1. V lost 7 bases and J lost 0; bases outside the gene matches: 18. The germline gives CDR1 SGHRS, CDR2 YFSETQ. This CDR3 is built from 18 residues. The chain's CDR3 is CASFDREAGTPPNYGYTF. CDR3 DNA sequence: TGCGCCAGCTTTGACAGGGAGGCCGGGACTCCTCCTAACTATGGCTACACCTTC.

The chain is built from TRBV10-1 and TRBJ2-3; 11 positions match TRBD1. CDR3 size: 14 residues. The germline CDR1 and CDR2 sequences are WNHNN and SYGVQD (reference sequence). J was trimmed by 8 bases and V by 5 bases; bases with no gene match: 6. The CDR3 here is CASSPGTGGGTQYF. The CDR3, as DNA: TGCGCCAGCAGTCCCGGGACAGGGGGGGGTACGCAGTATTTT.

Ten or more counts support this clone. V is TRBV4-2 and J is TRBJ2-1, with D possibly being TRBD2 (5 bases). Trimming shortened V by 3 bases and J by 0 bases, and 9 bases separated the two germline ends. Germline CDR1 and CDR2: LGHNA and YNFKEQ. CDR3 length: 15 amino acids. As DNA, the CDR3 is TGTGCCAGCAGCCAGGAGGAAGGCTCCTACAATGAGCAGTTCTTC. It is translated as CASSQEEGSYNEQFF.

This chain connects TRBV19 to TRBJ1-1, with 7 bases that match TRBD1. Germline CDR1 LNHDA, CDR2 SQIVND (reference sequence). The CDR3 loop spans 13 amino acids. V trimming: 4 bases; J trimming: 6 bases; junction bases outside the gene matches: 5. The CDR3 region is CASSTTGTAEAFF. In DNA form, the CDR3 reads TGTGCCAGTAGTACTACCGGGACAGCTGAAGCTTTCTTT.

The genes are TRBV4-1 and TRBJ2-7; 7 nucleotides line up with TRBD1. Germline CDR1 reads MGHRA; CDR2 reads YSYEKL. V gave up 3 bases and J gave up 3 bases; unmatched junction bases: 5. This CDR3 region has 14 residues. The CDR3 DNA sequence: TGCGCCAGCAGCCACGTGGGACAGAGCTACGAGCAGTACTTC. Protein: CASSHVGQSYEQYF.

V gene TRBV21-1 combines with J gene TRBJ2-2; the table names TRBD2, a call not compared with the DNA. TRBV21-1 is noted as a pseudogene. This CDR3 contains 16 residues. CDR3 residues: CASPPIAAANTGELFF. The CDR3 region has the DNA TGTGCCAGCCCCCCGATAGCGGCCGCGAACACCGGGGAGCTGTTTTTT.

The genes are TRBV5-4 and TRBJ2-1, with D possibly matching TRBD2 (7 bases). The CDR3 runs 16 residues. V was cut by 7 bases and J by 9 bases, with 26 bases left in between. CDR1 is SGHNT, CDR2 YYREEE, per germline (reference sequence). CDR3 sequence reads: CASALEGGALYGEQFF. Written as DNA, the CDR3 is TGTGCCAGCGCCTTAGAAGGGGGGGCCCTCTACGGTGAGCAGTTCTTC. Looking up the rest from reference TRBV5-4 and TRBJ2-1 gives the full variable domain: ETGVTQSPTHLIKTRGQQVTLRCSSQSGHNTVSWYQQALGQGPQFIFQYYREEENGRGNFPPRFSGLQFPNYSSELNVNALELDDSALYLCASALEGGALYGEQFFGPGTRLTVL.

The chain employs TRBV4-1 and TRBJ1-5, with D perhaps TRBD1 (5 bases). Per the germline V gene, CDR1 is MGHRA and CDR2 is YSYEKL. Trimming shortened V by 4 bases and J by 3 bases, and 22 bases separated the two germline ends. The CDR3 has 18 residues. In DNA form, the CDR3 reads TGCGCCAGCAGCCCCGTCGCGGAGGGGAAATCTTACAATCAGCCCCAGCATTTT. Protein sequence: CASSPVAEGKSYNQPQHF.

The V call is TRBV30, the J call TRBJ2-6; no definite D call. CDR3 length: 13 residues. V lost 4 bases and J 0 bases, leaving 4 bases between the germline ends. The germline V gene has CDR1 GTSNPN and CDR2 SVGIG (reference sequence). The chain's CDR3 is CAWTGSGANVLTF. In DNA form, the CDR3 reads TGTGCCTGGACAGGCTCTGGGGCCAACGTCCTGACTTTC.